These 14 T cell receptor beta chains were all obtained from the same sample, sequenced in a study of cytomegalovirus exposure and HLA in healthy donors. Produced via immunoSEQ multiplex PCR; TCRdb's table is partial and in-frame only. The sample includes 140,000 or so clones, roughly nine tenths of them seen just once. The material sequenced was PBMCs. The origin of the receptors is a man younger than 30 in good health and CMV-seronegative.

The V call is TRBV18, the J call TRBJ2-7; 8 nucleotides line up with TRBD1. The CDR3 runs to 16 residues. Losses at the gene ends were 1 base for V and 0 bases for J; bases not matched to a gene: 5. Looked up from germline, CDR1 is KGHSH and CDR2 is LQKENI. This CDR3 is CASSPQDRASSYEQYV. CDR3 in DNA: TGTGCCAGCTCACCACAGGACAGGGCCAGCTCCTACGAGCAGTACGTC.

The chain has TRBV2 and TRBJ2-2; perhaps TRBD2 as D (5 bases). Between the trimmed V and J ends, which lost 4 bases and 0 bases, there was a span of 12 bases. Germline V lookup: CDR1 SNHLY, CDR2 FYNNEI. The CDR3 is made up of 16 amino acids. The CDR3 bases are TGTGCCAGCAGTGGGGAGCGGAGCCCGAACACCGGGGAGCTGTTTTTT. This encodes CASSGERSPNTGELFF.

V usage is TRBV10-3 and J usage is TRBJ2-2; D gene unclear. The V gene's germline CDR1 is ENHRY and CDR2 SYGVKD. This CDR3 has 15 residues. V lost 0 bases and J lost 3, with 8 bases in between. The CDR3 loop reads CAISESGGYTGELFF. The CDR3 DNA reads as TGTGCCATCAGTGAGTCCGGCGGATACACCGGGGAGCTGTTTTTT.

This clone showed up just a few times. The rearrangement links TRBV6-4 to TRBJ2-3; 11 nucleotides line up with TRBD2. From germline, CDR1 is MRHNA and CDR2 SNTAGT. V shed 5 bases and J 4 bases; nucleotides not matched to a gene: 2. This CDR3 is built from 14 residues. The CDR3 sequence: CASSLAGGADTQYF. In DNA, the CDR3 is TGTGCCAGCAGTCTAGCGGGAGGAGCAGATACGCAGTATTTT.

The chain recombines TRBV4-3 with TRBJ2-1; 13 positions match TRBD2. Looked up from germline, CDR1 is LGHNA and CDR2 is YSLEER. CDR3 size: 19 residues. V lost 4 bases to trimming and J lost 3 bases; unmatched junction nucleotides: 12. The CDR3 nucleotides read TGCGCCAGCAGCCGGACACTAGCGGGAGGGCCTTCGAGCTACAATGAGCAGTTCTTC. Amino acid sequence: CASSRTLAGGPSSYNEQFF.

This chain links TRBV11-2 with TRBJ2-5; 10 bases line up with TRBD2. The CDR3 has 18 residues. Germline CDR1 and CDR2: SGHAT and FQNNGV. Trimming cost V 5 bases and J 3 bases; bases outside gene matches: 15. The CDR3 here is CASSQTFSSGRTEETQYF. The CDR3 DNA follows: TGTGCCAGCAGCCAGACATTCTCTAGCGGGAGAACTGAAGAGACCCAGTACTTC.

This sequence joins TRBV7-3 and TRBJ2-5, with 10 bases that match TRBD2. This CDR3 contains 16 residues. V shed 1 base and J 5 bases; nucleotides not matched to a gene: 7. Germline assignment: CDR1 SGHTA and CDR2 FQGTGA. The CDR3 nucleotides are TGTGCCAGCAGCTTAAGCCCTAGCGGGGGAGGGGAGACCCAGTACTTC. It encodes CASSLSPSGGGETQYF.

V gene TRBV19 combines with J gene TRBJ1-1; 10 bases match TRBD1. Unmatched junction bases numbered 2, after V lost 4 bases and J lost 0 bases. CDR1 and CDR2 from the germline V gene are LNHDA and SQIVND (reference sequence). The CDR3 covers 15 residues. This chain's CDR3 is CASSRDRGMNTEAFF. CDR3 in DNA: TGTGCCAGTAGTAGGGACAGGGGCATGAACACTGAAGCTTTCTTT.

This chain connects TRBV7-9 to TRBJ2-7; D might be TRBD1 (6 bases). Germline V gene lookup returns CDR1 SEHNR and CDR2 FQNEAQ (reference sequence). Between the trimmed V and J ends, which lost 6 bases and 3 bases, there was a span of 18 bases. This CDR3 comprises 15 residues. DNA for the CDR3: TGTGCCAGCAGTGCGTGGGGGCCGACCGACTACGAGCAGTACGTC. Translation: CASSAWGPTDYEQYV.

This chain uses TRBV19 with TRBJ2-6; 7 nucleotides line up with TRBD1. Per the germline V gene, CDR1 is LNHDA and CDR2 is SQIVND (reference sequence). The CDR3 consists of 15 residues. V shed 4 bases and J 2 bases; nucleotides not matched to a gene: 2. The CDR3 protein is CASSTTGTGANVLTF. The CDR3 bases are TGTGCCAGTAGTACGACAGGGACTGGGGCCAACGTCCTGACTTTC.

V gene TRBV5-1 combines with J gene TRBJ1-5; possibly TRBD1 for D (6 bases). The V end lost 0 bases, the J end lost 7 bases, and 11 bases lay between the germline ends. CDR1 is SGHRS, CDR2 YFSETQ, per germline. This CDR3 comprises 14 residues. The CDR3 sequence is CASSLGTGSQPQHF. In DNA, the CDR3 is TGCGCCAGCAGCTTGGGAACAGGGAGCCAGCCCCAGCATTTT.

The chain links TRBV9 to TRBJ2-1; D is perhaps TRBD1 (5 bases). The CDR3 is 15 amino acids. Deletions cut 3 bases from V and 6 bases from J, with 16 bases between. CDR1 is SGDLS and CDR2 is YYNGEE in the germline V gene. Written as DNA, the CDR3 is TGTGCCAGCAGCGCCGACAGCCTTAACTCCAATGAGCAGTTCTTC. This encodes CASSADSLNSNEQFF.

The genes are TRBV29-1 and TRBJ1-3, with 8 bases aligning to TRBD1. V was clipped by 0 bases and J by 3 bases; unmatched bases: 19. The germline CDR1 and CDR2 sequences are SQVTM and ANQGSEA. The CDR3 consists of 20 residues. CDR3 sequence reads: CSVEDHAWGGAGGFGNTIYF. CDR3 coding DNA: TGCAGCGTTGAAGATCACGCGTGGGGAGGGGCAGGGGGCTTTGGAAACACCATATATTTT.

This rearrangement joins TRBV5-6 to TRBJ2-3; possible D gene TRBD1, 5 bases. Germline V gene data show CDR1 as SGHDT and CDR2 as YYEEEE. The CDR3 runs to 14 residues. Trimming took off 0 bases at V and 4 bases at J, with 9 bases between the two ends. The CDR3 region is CASSLGLGADTQYF. CDR3 in DNA: TGTGCCAGCAGCTTGGGGCTAGGGGCAGATACGCAGTATTTT.